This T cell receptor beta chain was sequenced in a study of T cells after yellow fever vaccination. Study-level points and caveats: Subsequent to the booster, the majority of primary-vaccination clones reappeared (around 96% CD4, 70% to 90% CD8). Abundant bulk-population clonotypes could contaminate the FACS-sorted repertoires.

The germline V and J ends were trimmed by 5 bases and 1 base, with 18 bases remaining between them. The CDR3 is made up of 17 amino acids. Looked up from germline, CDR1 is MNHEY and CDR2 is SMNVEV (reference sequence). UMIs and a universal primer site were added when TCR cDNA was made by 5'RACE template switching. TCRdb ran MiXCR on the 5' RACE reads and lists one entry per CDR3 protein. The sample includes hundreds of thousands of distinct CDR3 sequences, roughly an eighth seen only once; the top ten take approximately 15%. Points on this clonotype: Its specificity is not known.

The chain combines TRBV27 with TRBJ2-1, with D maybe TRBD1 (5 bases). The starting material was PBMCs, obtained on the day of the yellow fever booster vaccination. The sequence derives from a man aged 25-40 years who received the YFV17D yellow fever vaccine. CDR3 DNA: TGTGCCAGCAGTCCCCCCCCAGGGAATCGTTCCTACAATGAGCAGTTCTTC. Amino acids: CASSPPPGNRSYNEQFF.